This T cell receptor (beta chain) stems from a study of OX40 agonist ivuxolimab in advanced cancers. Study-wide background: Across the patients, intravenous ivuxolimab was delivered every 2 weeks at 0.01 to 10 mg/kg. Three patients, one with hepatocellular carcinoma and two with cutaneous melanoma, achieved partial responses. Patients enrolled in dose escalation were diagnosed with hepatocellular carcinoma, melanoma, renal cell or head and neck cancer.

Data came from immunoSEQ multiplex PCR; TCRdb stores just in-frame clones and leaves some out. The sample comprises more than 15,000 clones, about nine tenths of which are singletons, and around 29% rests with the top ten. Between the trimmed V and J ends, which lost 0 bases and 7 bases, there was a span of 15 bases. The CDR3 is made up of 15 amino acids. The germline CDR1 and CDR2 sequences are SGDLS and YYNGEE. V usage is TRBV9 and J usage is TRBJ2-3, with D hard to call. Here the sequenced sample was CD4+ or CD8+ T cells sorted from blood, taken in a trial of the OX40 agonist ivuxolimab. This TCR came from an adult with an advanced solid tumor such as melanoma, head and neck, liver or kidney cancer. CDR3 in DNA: TGTGCCAGCAGCGTAGCGACGGGCACACCCCATACGCAGTATTTT. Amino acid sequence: CASSVATGTPHTQYF.